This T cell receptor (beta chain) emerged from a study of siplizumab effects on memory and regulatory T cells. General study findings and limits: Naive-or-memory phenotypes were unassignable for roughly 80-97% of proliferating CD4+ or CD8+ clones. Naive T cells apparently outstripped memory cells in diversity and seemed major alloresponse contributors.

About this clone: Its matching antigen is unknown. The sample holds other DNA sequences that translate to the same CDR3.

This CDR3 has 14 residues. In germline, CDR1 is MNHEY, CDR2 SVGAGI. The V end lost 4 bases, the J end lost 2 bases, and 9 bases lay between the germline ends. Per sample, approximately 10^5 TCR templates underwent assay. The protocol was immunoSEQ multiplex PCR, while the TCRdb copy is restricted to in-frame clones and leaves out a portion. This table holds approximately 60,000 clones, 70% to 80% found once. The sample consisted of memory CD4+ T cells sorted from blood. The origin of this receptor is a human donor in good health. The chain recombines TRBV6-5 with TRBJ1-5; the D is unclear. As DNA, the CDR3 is TGTGCCAGCAGTTTGCGGGCGCGCAATCAGCCCCAGCATTTT. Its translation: CASSLRARNQPQHF.